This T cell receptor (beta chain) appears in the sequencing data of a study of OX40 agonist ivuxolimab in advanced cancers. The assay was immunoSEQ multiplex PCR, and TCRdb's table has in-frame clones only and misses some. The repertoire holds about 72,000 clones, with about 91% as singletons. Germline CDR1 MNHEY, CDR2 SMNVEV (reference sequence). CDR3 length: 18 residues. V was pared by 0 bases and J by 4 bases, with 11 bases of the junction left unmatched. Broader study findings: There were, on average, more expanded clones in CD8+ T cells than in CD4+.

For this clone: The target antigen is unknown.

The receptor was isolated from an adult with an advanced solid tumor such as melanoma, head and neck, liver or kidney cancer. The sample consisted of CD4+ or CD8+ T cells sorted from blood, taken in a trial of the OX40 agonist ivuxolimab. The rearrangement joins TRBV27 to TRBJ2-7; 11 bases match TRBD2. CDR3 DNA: TGTGCCAGCAGTTTATCAAGGCTAGCGGGAGGAGTTTCATACGAGCAGTACTTC. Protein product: CASSLSRLAGGVSYEQYF.